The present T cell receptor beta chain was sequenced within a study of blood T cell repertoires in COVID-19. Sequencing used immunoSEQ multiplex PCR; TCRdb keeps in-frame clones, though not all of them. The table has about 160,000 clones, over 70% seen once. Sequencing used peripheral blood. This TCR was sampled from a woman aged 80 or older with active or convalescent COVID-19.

CDR3: CASSPTAGAGNTIYF. Here the CDR3 DNA reads TGTGCCAGCAGCCCAACGGCAGGGGCTGGAAACACCATATATTTT. The chain joins TRBV11-2 to TRBJ1-3, with D possibly TRBD1 on 6 matching bases. V was pared by 5 bases and J by 2 bases, with 13 bases between. Germline loops: CDR1 SGHAT, CDR2 FQNNGV. This CDR3 is 15 amino acids long.